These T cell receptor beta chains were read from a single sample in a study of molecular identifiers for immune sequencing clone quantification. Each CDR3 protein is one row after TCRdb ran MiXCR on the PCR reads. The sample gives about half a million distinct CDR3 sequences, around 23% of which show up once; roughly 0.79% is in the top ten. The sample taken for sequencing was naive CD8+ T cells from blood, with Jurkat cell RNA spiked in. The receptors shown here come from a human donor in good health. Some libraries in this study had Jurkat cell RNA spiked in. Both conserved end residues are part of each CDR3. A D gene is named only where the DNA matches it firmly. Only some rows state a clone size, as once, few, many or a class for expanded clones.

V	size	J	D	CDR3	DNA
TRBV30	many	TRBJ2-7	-	CAWSPAGYEQYF	TGTGCCTGGAGCCCCGCGGGATACGAGCAGTACTTC
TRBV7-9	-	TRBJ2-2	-	CASRTGLGGGELFF	TGTGCCAGCAGAACGGGACTCGGAGGTGGGGAGCTGTTTTTT
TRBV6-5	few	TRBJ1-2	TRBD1	CASSKYGTGPKVGNYGYTF	TGTGCCAGCAGTAAATACGGGACAGGGCCCAAAGTTGGGAACTATGGCTACACCTTC
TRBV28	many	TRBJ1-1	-	CASSFRWDTEAFF	TGTGCCAGCAGTTTCAGGTGGGACACTGAAGCTTTCTTT
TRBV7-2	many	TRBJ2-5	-	CASSLVGHQVEYF	TGTGCCAGCAGCTTAGTGGGACACCAAGTGGAGTACTTC
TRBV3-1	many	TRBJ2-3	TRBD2	CASSSLQTSGTDTQYF	TGTGCCAGCAGCTCCCTCCAGACTAGCGGCACAGATACGCAGTATTTT
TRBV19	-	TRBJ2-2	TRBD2	CASRVTSLGELFF	TGTGCCAGTAGGGTGACTAGCCTCGGGGAGCTGTTTTTT
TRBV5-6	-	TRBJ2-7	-	CASKPLESSYEQYF	TGTGCCAGCAAACCCCTAGAAAGCTCCTACGAGCAGTACTTC
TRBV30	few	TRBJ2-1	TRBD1	CAWREGQGAYNEQFF	TGTGCCTGGAGGGAGGGACAGGGCGCCTACAATGAGCAGTTCTTC
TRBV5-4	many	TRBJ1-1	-	CASSLGGYEAFF	TGTGCCAGCAGCTTGGGGGGGTATGAAGCTTTCTTT
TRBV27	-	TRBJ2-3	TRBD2	CASSPGTTTYTDTQYF	TGTGCCAGCAGTCCCGGGACTACCACCTACACAGATACGCAGTATTTT
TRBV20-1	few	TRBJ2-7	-	CSARSGTGTYEQYF	TGCAGTGCTAGATCCGGGACGGGGACCTACGAGCAGTACTTC
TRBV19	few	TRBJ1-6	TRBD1	CASTTGEVSPLHF	TGTGCCAGTACGACAGGGGAGGTTTCACCCCTCCACTTT
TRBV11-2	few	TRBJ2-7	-	CASSLDSGRSYEQYF	TGTGCCAGCAGCTTAGATTCGGGCAGATCCTACGAGCAGTACTTC
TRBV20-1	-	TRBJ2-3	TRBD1	CSAREQGALPVGTDTQYF	TGCAGTGCTAGAGAACAGGGGGCACTACCAGTTGGCACAGATACGCAGTATTTT
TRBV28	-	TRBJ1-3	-	CASSPYRALSGNTIYF	TGTGCCAGCAGTCCTTACAGGGCCCTCTCTGGAAACACCATATATTTT
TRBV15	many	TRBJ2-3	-	CATSRVARGAVSVTQYF	TGTGCCACCAGCAGAGTCGCTAGGGGCGCGGTATCTGTGACGCAGTATTTT
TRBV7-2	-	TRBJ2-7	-	CASSLEGGVSSYEQYF	TGTGCCAGCAGCTTAGAAGGGGGAGTTAGCTCCTACGAGCAGTACTTC
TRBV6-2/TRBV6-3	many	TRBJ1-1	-	CASSYGKGLNTEAFF	TGTGCCAGCAGTTACGGGAAGGGATTAAACACTGAAGCTTTCTTT
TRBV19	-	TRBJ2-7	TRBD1	CASNPTGAAYEQYF	TGTGCCAGTAATCCGACAGGGGCGGCCTACGAGCAGTACTTC
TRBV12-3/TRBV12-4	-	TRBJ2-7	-	CASTGTARNCEQYF	TGTGCCAGCACCGGGACCGCCCGAAACTGCGAGCAGTACTTC
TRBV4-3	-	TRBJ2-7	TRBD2	CASSQETTSGSLYEQYF	TGCGCCAGCAGCCAAGAGACCACTAGCGGGAGTTTATACGAGCAGTACTTC
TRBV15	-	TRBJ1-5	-	CATSIRGGVHQPQHF	TGTGCCACCAGCATAAGAGGTGGGGTCCATCAGCCCCAGCATTTT
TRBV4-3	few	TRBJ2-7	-	CASSQETGFYEQYF	TGCGCCAGCAGCCAAGAAACAGGGTTCTACGAGCAGTACTTC
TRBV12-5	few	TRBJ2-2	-	CASGPASGELFF	TGTGCTAGTGGTCCGGCGAGCGGGGAGCTGTTTTTT
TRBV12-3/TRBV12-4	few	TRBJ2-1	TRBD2	CASSRLAGPLGEQFF	TGTGCCAGCAGCAGACTAGCGGGCCCCCTCGGTGAGCAGTTCTTC
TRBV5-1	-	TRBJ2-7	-	CASSLFEQGTYEQYF	TGCGCCAGCAGCTTGTTCGAGCAGGGGACCTACGAGCAGTACTTC
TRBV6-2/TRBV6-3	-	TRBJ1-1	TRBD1	CASSYPGQGAPYSEAFF	TGTGCCAGCAGTTACCCCGGGCAGGGGGCCCCTTACTCTGAAGCTTTCTTT
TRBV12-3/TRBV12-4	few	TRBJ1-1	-	CASSHARGLNTEAFF	TGTGCCAGCAGCCACGCGAGGGGCCTGAACACTGAAGCTTTCTTT
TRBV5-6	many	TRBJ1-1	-	CASSRGGPAEAFF	TGTGCCAGCAGCCGGGGGGGGCCGGCTGAAGCTTTCTTT
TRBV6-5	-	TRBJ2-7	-	CASSSWRYYEQYF	TGTGCCAGCAGTTCTTGGAGATACTACGAGCAGTACTTC
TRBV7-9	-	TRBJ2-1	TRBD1	CASSSRDRPYNEQFF	TGTGCCAGCAGCTCCCGGGACAGGCCGTACAATGAGCAGTTCTTC
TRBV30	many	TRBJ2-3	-	CAWTFLGTGTDTQYF	TGTGCCTGGACCTTCTTGGGGACGGGCACAGATACGCAGTATTTT
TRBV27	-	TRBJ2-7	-	CASSFDGLGSYEQYF	TGTGCCAGCAGTTTCGACGGATTGGGGTCCTACGAGCAGTACTTC
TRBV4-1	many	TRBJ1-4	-	CASSQETDLATNEKLFF	TGCGCCAGCAGCCAGGAGACGGACCTTGCAACTAATGAAAAACTGTTTTTT
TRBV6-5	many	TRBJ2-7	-	CASRSGVGYEQYF	TGTGCCAGCAGATCAGGGGTAGGCTACGAGCAGTACTTC
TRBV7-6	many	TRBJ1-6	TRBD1	CASSLSDRDPNSPLHF	TGTGCCAGCAGCTTGTCTGACAGGGATCCTAATTCACCCCTCCACTTT
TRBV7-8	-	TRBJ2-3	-	CASSPWAGSTDTQYF	TGTGCCAGCAGCCCCTGGGCAGGTAGCACAGATACGCAGTATTTT
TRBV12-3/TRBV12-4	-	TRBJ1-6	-	CASSLDPTGYDSPLHF	TGTGCCAGCAGTTTAGACCCTACAGGGTATGATTCACCCCTCCACTTT
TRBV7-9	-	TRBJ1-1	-	CASSPGTGIGKAFF	TGTGCCAGCAGCCCAGGGACCGGAATAGGGAAAGCTTTCTTT
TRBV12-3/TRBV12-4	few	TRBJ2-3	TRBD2	CASSTGTTPDTQYF	TGTGCCAGCAGTACTGGGACTACCCCAGATACGCAGTATTTT
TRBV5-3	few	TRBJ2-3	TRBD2	CASSSTSGGLVDTQYF	TGTGCCAGCAGCTCGACTAGCGGGGGGTTGGTAGATACGCAGTATTTT
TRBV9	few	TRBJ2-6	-	CASSVGVFVGLTGANVLTF	TGTGCCAGCAGCGTAGGCGTGTTTGTAGGTCTTACTGGGGCCAACGTCCTGACTTTC
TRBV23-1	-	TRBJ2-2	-	CASSQWGREHRGAVF	TGCGCCAGCAGTCAATGGGGCCGTGAACACCGGGGAGCTGTTTTT
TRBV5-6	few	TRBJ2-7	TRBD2	CASSPPLEGTSVYEQYF	TGTGCCAGCAGCCCACCTCTCGAAGGGACTAGCGTTTACGAGCAGTACTTC
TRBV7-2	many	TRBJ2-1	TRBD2	CASSNVVTWGLALYEQFF	TGTGCCAGCAGCAATGTCGTAACCTGGGGACTAGCTCTTTATGAGCAGTTCTTC
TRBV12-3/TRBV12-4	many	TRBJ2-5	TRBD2	CASSSGGGGRETQYF	TGTGCCAGCAGTTCAGGCGGGGGGGGCCGAGAGACCCAGTACTTC
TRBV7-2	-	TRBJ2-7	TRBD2	CASSPRASGTYEQYF	TGTGCCAGCAGCCCCCGGGCTAGCGGTACCTACGAGCAGTACTTC
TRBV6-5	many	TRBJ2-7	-	CASNKAAGEVEQYF	TGTGCCAGCAACAAAGCAGCGGGTGAGGTCGAGCAGTACTTC
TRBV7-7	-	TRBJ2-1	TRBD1	CASSLQPGGFLNEQFF	TGTGCCAGCAGCTTACAGCCAGGGGGATTTCTCAATGAGCAGTTCTTC
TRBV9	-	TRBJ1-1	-	CASSVVSGGPAFF	TGTGCCAGCAGCGTGGTTTCTGGGGGGCCGGCTTTCTTT
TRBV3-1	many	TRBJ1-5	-	CASSQAGNQPQHF	TGTGCCAGCAGCCAAGCCGGGAATCAGCCCCAGCATTTT
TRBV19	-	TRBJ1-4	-	CAGSTGSDNEKLFF	TGTGCCGGTAGTACAGGGTCTGACAATGAAAAACTGTTTTTT
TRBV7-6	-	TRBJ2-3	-	CASSASASPTQYF	TGTGCCAGCAGCGCAAGTGCCTCCCCTACGCAGTATTTT
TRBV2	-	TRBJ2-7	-	CASTGWSNPYEQYF	TGTGCCAGCACTGGATGGAGTAATCCCTACGAGCAGTACTTC